The 10 T cell receptor beta chains below all came from one sample that was sequenced in a study of identical twins. TCRdb analysed the 5' RACE reads with MiXCR anew, one entry per CDR3 protein. The sample lists some 330,000 distinct CDR3 sequences, 8.5% to 10% occurring once. The sample was naive T cells sorted from blood. These TCRs come from a woman aged 45-59 years in good health.

In this sample, this clonotype turned up a few times. The chain employs TRBV10-3 and TRBJ2-2, with D perhaps matching TRBD2 (5 bases). Per germline, CDR1 ENHRY and CDR2 SYGVKD. V was cut by 4 bases and J by 6 bases, with 15 bases left in between. The CDR3 length is 15 residues. This CDR3 is CAISVVEGGPGELFF. For the CDR3, the DNA is TGTGCCATCAGTGTCGTCGAGGGTGGCCCCGGGGAGCTGTTTTTT.

A few counts support this clonotype. The genes are TRBV3-1 and TRBJ2-7, with 11 bases aligning to TRBD2. CDR1 LGHDT and CDR2 YNNKEL come from the germline V gene (reference sequence). The CDR3 length is 16 residues. J was trimmed by 2 bases and V by 1 base; bases with no gene match: 4. CDR3 residues: CASSQGLGLAAYEQYF. In nucleotides, the CDR3 is TGTGCCAGCAGCCAAGGCCTGGGACTAGCGGCCTACGAGCAGTACTTC.

The chain joins TRBV6-5 to TRBJ1-5; TRBD1 is a possible D gene (6 bases). The V gene lost 6 bases and the J gene lost 0 bases, with 12 bases spanning the gap. The CDR3 length is 15 residues. Germline lookup yields CDR1 MNHEY and CDR2 SVGAGI. The CDR3, as DNA: TGTGCCAGCAGCCGGGACATAGATAGCAATCAGCCCCAGCATTTT. Its protein is CASSRDIDSNQPQHF.

Written as DNA, the CDR3 is TGTGCCATCAGTGAGTCCCTAGGAGCGGGGTCCCAAGAGACCCAGTACTTC. Protein product: CAISESLGAGSQETQYF. The gene calls are TRBV10-3 and TRBJ2-5; 7 bases match TRBD2. The length of the CDR3 is 17 residues. V was pared by 0 bases and J by 1 base, with 8 bases of the junction left unmatched. From germline, CDR1 is ENHRY and CDR2 SYGVKD.

This clonotype showed up just a few times. The chain joins TRBV10-3 to TRBJ2-1; D remains unclear. The length of the CDR3 is 16 residues. The V and J ends lost 8 bases and 4 bases respectively, with 21 bases between them. From germline, CDR1 is ENHRY and CDR2 SYGVKD. The CDR3, as DNA: TGTGCCATCGGGCCCGTTCCCGGGCCCCCTTACAATGAGCAGTTCTTC. As protein: CAIGPVPGPPYNEQFF.

This clonotype was detected a few times. The chain is built from TRBV27 and TRBJ1-1; 9 nucleotides line up with TRBD1. This CDR3 region has 13 residues. The germline V gene encodes CDR1 MNHEY and CDR2 SMNVEV (reference sequence). The V segment lost 7 bases and the J segment 10 bases; nucleotides outside the gene matches: 10. The CDR3 here is CASTTGTGKRAFF. The DNA of the CDR3 is TGTGCCAGCACCACCGGGACAGGGAAGCGAGCTTTCTTT.

This chain links TRBV12-3 or TRBV12-4 with TRBJ1-1; D not certain. The CDR3 sequence is 13 residues long. V lost 5 bases, J lost 4 bases, and 11 bases lay in between. The CDR3 sequence: CASSPEEGTEAFF. The CDR3 bases are TGTGCCAGCAGTCCTGAGGAGGGCACTGAAGCTTTCTTT.

This chain uses TRBV5-1 with TRBJ2-3, with D uncertain. V was shortened by 2 bases and J by 2 bases, with 9 bases between the two germline ends. Germline CDR1 reads SGHRS; CDR2 reads YFSETQ. The CDR3 is 14 amino acids. Here the CDR3 DNA reads TGCGCCAGCAGCTTTACCCTCCCCACAGATACGCAGTATTTT. This gives the protein CASSFTLPTDTQYF.

This clonotype was detected only a few times. The chain combines TRBV4-1 with TRBJ1-1; the D is unclear. The germline V gene has CDR1 MGHRA and CDR2 YSYEKL. This CDR3 is 13 amino acids long. Between the trimmed V and J ends, which lost 1 base and 6 bases, there was a span of 9 bases. The CDR3 loop reads CASSQVQVAEAFF. The CDR3, as DNA: TGCGCCAGCAGCCAAGTCCAGGTAGCTGAAGCTTTCTTT.

In this sample, this clonotype turned up many times. The J gene is TRBJ2-7, the V gene TRBV6-5; 11 bases line up with TRBD2. CDR3 length: 16 amino acids. Germline assignment: CDR1 MNHEY and CDR2 SVGAGI. Trimming took 2 bases from V and 5 from J; bases not matched to a gene: 8. The CDR3 DNA reads as TGTGCCAGCAGTTACGGTACTAGCGGGAGATCCCACGAGCAGTACGTC. Translation: CASSYGTSGRSHEQYV.